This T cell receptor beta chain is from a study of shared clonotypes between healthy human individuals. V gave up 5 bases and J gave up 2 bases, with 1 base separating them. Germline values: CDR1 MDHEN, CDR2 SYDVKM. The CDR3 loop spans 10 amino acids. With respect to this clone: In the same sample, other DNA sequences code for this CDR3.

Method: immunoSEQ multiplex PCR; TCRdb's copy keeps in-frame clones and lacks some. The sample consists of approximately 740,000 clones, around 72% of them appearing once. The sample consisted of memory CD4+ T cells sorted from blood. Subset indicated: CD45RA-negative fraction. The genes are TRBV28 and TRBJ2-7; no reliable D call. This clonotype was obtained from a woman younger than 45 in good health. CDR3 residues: CASSTYEQYF. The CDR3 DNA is TGTGCCAGCAGTACCTACGAGCAGTACTTC.